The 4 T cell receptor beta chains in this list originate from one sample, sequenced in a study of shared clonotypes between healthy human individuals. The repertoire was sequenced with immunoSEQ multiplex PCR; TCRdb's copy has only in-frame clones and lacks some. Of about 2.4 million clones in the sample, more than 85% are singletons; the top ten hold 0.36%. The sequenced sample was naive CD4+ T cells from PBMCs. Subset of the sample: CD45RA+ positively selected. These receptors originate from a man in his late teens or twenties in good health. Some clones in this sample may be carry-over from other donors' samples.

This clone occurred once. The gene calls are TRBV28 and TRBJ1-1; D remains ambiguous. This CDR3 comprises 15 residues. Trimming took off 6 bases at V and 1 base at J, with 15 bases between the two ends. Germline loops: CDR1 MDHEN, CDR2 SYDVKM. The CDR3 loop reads CASSGIGPGNTEAFF. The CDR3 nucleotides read TGTGCCAGCAGCGGGATTGGGCCGGGGAACACTGAAGCTTTCTTT.

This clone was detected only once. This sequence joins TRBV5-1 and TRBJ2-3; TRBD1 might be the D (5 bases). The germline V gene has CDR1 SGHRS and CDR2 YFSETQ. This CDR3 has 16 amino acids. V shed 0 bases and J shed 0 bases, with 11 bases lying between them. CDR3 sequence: CASSLAPTVSTDTQYF. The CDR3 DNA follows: TGCGCCAGCAGCTTGGCCCCGACAGTGAGCACAGATACGCAGTATTTT.

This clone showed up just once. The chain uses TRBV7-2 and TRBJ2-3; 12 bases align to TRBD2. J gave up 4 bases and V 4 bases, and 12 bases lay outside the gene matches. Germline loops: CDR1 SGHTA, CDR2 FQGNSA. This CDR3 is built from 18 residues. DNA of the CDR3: TGTGCCAGCAGCTCCAGACCAACTAGCGGGAGGCTGGCAGATACGCAGTATTTT. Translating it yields CASSSRPTSGRLADTQYF. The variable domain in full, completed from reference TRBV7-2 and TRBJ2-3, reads GAGVSQSPSNKVTEKGKDVELRCDPISGHTALYWYRQSLGQGLEFLIYFQGNSAPDKSGLPSDRFSAERTGGSVSTLTIQRTQQEDSAVYLCASSSRPTSGRLADTQYFGPGTRLTVL.

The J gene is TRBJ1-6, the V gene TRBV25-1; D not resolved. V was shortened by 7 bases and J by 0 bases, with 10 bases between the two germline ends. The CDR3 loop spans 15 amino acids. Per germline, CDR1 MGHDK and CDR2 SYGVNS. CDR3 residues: CASTDPSSYNSPLHF. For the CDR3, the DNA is TGTGCCAGCACTGACCCGAGCTCCTATAATTCACCCCTCCACTTT.